What follows are 15 T cell receptor beta chains derived from one specimen sequenced in a study of blood T cell repertoires in COVID-19. Generated by immunoSEQ multiplex PCR, the TCRdb table keeps only in-frame clones and is missing some. In the table there are around 250,000 clones, approximately 86% of which are singletons. Input material: PBMCs or T cells enriched from blood (not recorded which). The receptors shown here come from a woman aged 50 to 60 who had recovered from COVID-19.

The V and J genes are TRBV10-3 and TRBJ2-3, with a tentative D call TRBD2 (6 bases). V gave up 10 bases and J gave up 3 bases, with 23 bases separating them. This CDR3 is built from 16 residues. In germline, CDR1 is ENHRY, CDR2 SYGVKD. CDR3 in amino acids: CATKRGGVERTDTQYF. As DNA, the CDR3 is TGTGCCACCAAACGGGGCGGGGTTGAGAGGACAGATACGCAGTATTTT.

The J gene is TRBJ1-4, the V gene TRBV30; D ambiguous. This CDR3 has 13 amino acids. Looked up from germline, CDR1 is GTSNPN and CDR2 is SVGIG (reference sequence). V gave up 8 bases and J gave up 0 bases, with 10 bases separating them. This CDR3 is CATKQATNEKLFF. The CDR3 nucleotides read TGTGCCACCAAGCAGGCAACTAATGAAAAACTGTTTTTT.

The chain employs TRBV7-8 and TRBJ2-1, with TRBD2 matching 8 bases. Germline V gene data show CDR1 as SGHVS and CDR2 as FQNEAQ. J gave up 3 bases and V 4 bases, and 8 bases lay outside the gene matches. The CDR3 is 16 residues long. The DNA of the CDR3 is TGTGCCAGCAGCTGGTTAGCGGGACCAAGCTACAATGAGCAGTTCTTC. It is translated as CASSWLAGPSYNEQFF.

This chain links TRBV5-1 with TRBJ1-2, with 7 bases fitting TRBD1. The germline gives CDR1 SGHRS, CDR2 YFSETQ. The V segment lost 1 base and the J segment 7 bases; nucleotides outside the gene matches: 4. This CDR3 region has 13 residues. In DNA form, the CDR3 reads TGCGCCAGCAGCTTGACAGGGGACCTTGGCTACACCTTC. Protein: CASSLTGDLGYTF.

The genes are TRBV7-2 and TRBJ2-1; D is unclear. CDR1 and CDR2 from the germline V gene are SGHTA and FQGNSA. V shed 7 bases and J shed 8 bases, with 18 bases lying between them. The CDR3 is made up of 14 amino acids. The CDR3 loop is CASTETRRSHEQFF. CDR3 sequence (DNA): TGTGCCAGCACCGAAACCCGTAGGAGCCATGAGCAGTTCTTC.

The chain couples TRBV28 to TRBJ1-2; D possibly corresponds to TRBD1 (6 bases). The germline gives CDR1 MDHEN, CDR2 SYDVKM. The V end was cut by 2 bases, the J end by 7 bases, with 11 bases between. The CDR3 has 13 residues. CDR3 coding DNA: TGTGCCAGCAGTTTAGGTACAGGGAGTGGCTACACCTTC. Its translation is CASSLGTGSGYTF.

This clone was found once. The chain is built from TRBV11-2 and TRBJ1-2; D might be TRBD1 (6 bases). The CDR3 has 14 residues. The V gene's germline CDR1 is SGHAT and CDR2 FQNNGV. The V end was cut by 4 bases, the J end by 4 bases, with 13 bases between. CDR3 nucleotides: TGTGCCAGCAGCTCATGGACAGACCGCTATGGCTACACCTTC. Its translation is CASSSWTDRYGYTF.

The V and J genes are TRBV13 and TRBJ2-1; D is perhaps TRBD1 (6 bases). The CDR3 length is 16 residues. The germline gives CDR1 PRHDT, CDR2 FYEKMQ (reference sequence). V lost 0 bases and J 3 bases, leaving 12 bases between the germline ends. CDR3 region: CASSLGVRGRYNEQFF. CDR3 DNA: TGTGCCAGCAGCTTAGGCGTCAGGGGACGCTACAATGAGCAGTTCTTC. Variable domain in full (rest from reference TRBV13 and TRBJ2-1): AAGVIQSPRHLIKEKRETATLKCYPIPRHDTVYWYQQGPGQDPQFLISFYEKMQSDKGSIPDRFSAQQFSDYHSELNMSSLELGDSALYFCASSLGVRGRYNEQFFGPGTRLTVL.

This clone was detected only a few times. The genes are TRBV7-9 and TRBJ2-7, with a weak D call TRBD1 (5 bases). The CDR3 covers 12 residues. Trimming stripped 1 base from V and 5 bases from J, with 6 bases between. Germline V lookup: CDR1 SEHNR, CDR2 FQNEAQ (reference sequence). The CDR3 bases are TGTGCCAGCAGCTTAGGACAGAACGAGCAGTACTTC. Translated: CASSLGQNEQYF.

This clone is a singleton in its sample. The chain employs TRBV7-2 and TRBJ1-1; unclear D gene. Trimming stripped 8 bases from V and 4 bases from J, with 11 bases between. CDR1 and CDR2 from the germline V gene are SGHTA and FQGNSA. The CDR3 loop spans 12 amino acids. The CDR3 nucleotides are TGTGCCAGCGGGCGCTCAATCACTGAAGCTTTCTTT. Protein: CASGRSITEAFF.

This clone came up a few times. V and J are TRBV7-9 and TRBJ1-5; 7 bases agree with TRBD1. CDR1 and CDR2 from the germline V gene are SEHNR and FQNEAQ (reference sequence). V was clipped by 1 base and J by 5 bases; unmatched bases: 8. The CDR3 consists of 16 residues. The CDR3 is CASSLGKGAIDQPQHF. As DNA, the CDR3 is TGTGCCAGCAGCTTAGGCAAGGGGGCGATTGATCAGCCCCAGCATTTT. The full variable domain, completed using reference TRBV7-9 and TRBJ1-5, is DTGVSQNPRHKITKRGQNVTFRCDPISEHNRLYWYRQTLGQGPEFLTYFQNEAQLEKSRLLSDRFSAERPKGSFSTLEIQRTEQGDSAMYLCASSLGKGAIDQPQHFGDGTRLSIL.

The chain links TRBV25-1 to TRBJ2-7, with D maybe TRBD2 (5 bases). The CDR3 totals 12 residues. V was cut by 3 bases and J by 2 bases, with 5 bases left in between. The germline CDR1 and CDR2 sequences are MGHDK and SYGVNS. The CDR3 sequence: CASSEGAYEQYF. CDR3 nucleotides: TGTGCCAGCAGTGAGGGAGCCTACGAGCAGTACTTC.

The sample holds one count of this clone. The chain joins TRBV7-9 to TRBJ2-5, with D maybe TRBD1 (6 bases). V was cut by 2 bases and J by 1 base, with 11 bases left in between. Germline CDR1 and CDR2: SEHNR and FQNEAQ (reference sequence). The CDR3 consists of 15 residues. The CDR3 nucleotides read TGTGCCAGCAGCTTAACAGGGATGATCCAAGAGACCCAGTACTTC. It specifies CASSLTGMIQETQYF.

The rearrangement joins TRBV19 to TRBJ1-2; 8 nucleotides match TRBD1. The CDR3 totals 14 residues. The V and J ends lost 5 bases and 6 bases, in that order; junction bases with no gene match: 8. CDR1 is LNHDA, CDR2 SQIVND, per germline (reference sequence). In nucleotides, the CDR3 is TGTGCCAGTAGTTTGTTGCAGGGGGCTGATGGCTACACCTTC. Amino acids: CASSLLQGADGYTF.

The chain links TRBV12-5 to TRBJ2-5; 8 positions agree with TRBD1. J was trimmed by 4 bases and V by 6 bases; bases with no gene match: 13. The CDR3 spans 16 residues. From germline, CDR1 is LGHNT and CDR2 FRNRAP. The CDR3 protein is CASGTKRTGLGETQYF. The CDR3, as DNA: TGTGCTAGTGGCACCAAACGGACAGGGCTGGGAGAGACCCAGTACTTC. Drawing the rest from reference TRBV12-5 and TRBJ2-5, the complete variable domain is DARVTQTPRHKVTEMGQEVTMRCQPILGHNTVFWYRQTMMQGLELLAYFRNRAPLDDSGMPKDRFSAEMPDATLATLKIQPSEPRDSAVYFCASGTKRTGLGETQYFGPGTRLLVL.